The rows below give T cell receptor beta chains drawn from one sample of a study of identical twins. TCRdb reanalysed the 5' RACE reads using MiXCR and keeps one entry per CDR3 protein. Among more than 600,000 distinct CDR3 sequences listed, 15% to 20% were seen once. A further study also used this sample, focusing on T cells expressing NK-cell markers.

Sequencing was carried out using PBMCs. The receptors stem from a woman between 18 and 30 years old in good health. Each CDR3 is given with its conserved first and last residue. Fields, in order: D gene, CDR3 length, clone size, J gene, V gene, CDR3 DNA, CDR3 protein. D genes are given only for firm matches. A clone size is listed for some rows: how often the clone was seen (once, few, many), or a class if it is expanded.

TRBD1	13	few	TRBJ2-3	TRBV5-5	TGTGCCAGCACTGACAGGGCCACAGATACGCAGTATTTT	CASTDRATDTQYF
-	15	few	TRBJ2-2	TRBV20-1	TGCAGTGCTAGAGCCCCCAGGGACAACACCGGGGAGCTGTTTTTT	CSARAPRDNTGELFF
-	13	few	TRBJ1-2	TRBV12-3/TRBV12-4	TGTGCCAGCAGCGGAGGTGCAGAGGGTGGCTACACCTTC	CASSGGAEGGYTF
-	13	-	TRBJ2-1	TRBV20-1	TGCAGTGGTGGGGGGAGAACGTTATATGAGCAGTTCTTC	CSGGGRTLYEQFF
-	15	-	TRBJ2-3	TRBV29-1	TGCAGCGTTCGGGGGCCAGTGACTAGCACAGATACGCAGTATTTT	CSVRGPVTSTDTQYF
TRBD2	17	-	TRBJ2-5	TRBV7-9	TGTGCCAGCAGCTTAGGTAGGACTAGCGGAAATCAAGAGACCCAGTACTTC	CASSLGRTSGNQETQYF
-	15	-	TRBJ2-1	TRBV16	TGTGCCAGCAGCCAATTCCAGGGGGGAGAAAATGAGCAGTTCTTC	CASSQFQGGENEQFF
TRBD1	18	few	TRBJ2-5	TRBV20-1	TGCAGTGCTAGCCCCCGCCGACAGGGGCGGACTTACCAAGAGACCCAGTACTTC	CSASPRRQGRTYQETQYF
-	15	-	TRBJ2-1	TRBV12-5	TGTGCTAGTGGCAATCAGGGTAATCAGGACAATGAGCAGTTCTTC	CASGNQGNQDNEQFF
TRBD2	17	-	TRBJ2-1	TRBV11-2	TGTGCCAGCAGCTCGAGCGGAGGTAGCGGGACCTACAATGAGCAGTTCTTC	CASSSSGGSGTYNEQFF
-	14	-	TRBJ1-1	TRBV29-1	TGCAGCGTTGAGGGCCAGGGAACTGTCACTGAAGCTTTCTTT	CSVEGQGTVTEAFF
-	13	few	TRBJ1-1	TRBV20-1	TGCAGTGCTAGAGATATGGGGGGCACTGAAGCTTTCTTT	CSARDMGGTEAFF
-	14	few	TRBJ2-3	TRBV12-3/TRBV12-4	TGTGCCAGCGGCGAGGGACCCGTGATGGATACGCAGTATTTT	CASGEGPVMDTQYF
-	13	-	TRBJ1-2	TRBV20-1	TGCAGTGCGGAAAACCAGGATGTCTATGGCTACACCTTC	CSAENQDVYGYTF